This T cell receptor (beta chain) comes out of a study of shared clonotypes between healthy human individuals. Naive CD8 populations comprised CD45RO-negative cells positively selected for CCR7, excluding terminally differentiated effector memory CD45RA+ cells. As regards this clone: Additional DNA sequences in this sample encode the identical CDR3.

TCRdb keeps only in-frame clones here, not all; method: immunoSEQ multiplex PCR. The sample comprises about 2.1 million clones, 93% of which are singletons, and around 1.7% rests with the top ten. Per the germline V gene, CDR1 is SGHDT and CDR2 is YYEEEE. This CDR3 spans 13 amino acids. The V and J ends lost 1 base and 0 bases respectively, with 5 bases between them. The origin of this receptor is a man in his late teens or twenties in good health. Some clones in this sample may be carry-over from other donors' samples. This chain connects TRBV5-6 to TRBJ2-7; the D is unclear. The sample taken for sequencing was naive CD8+ T cells from PBMCs. The CDR3 DNA is TGTGCCAGCAGCTTGACAGTCTCCTACGAGCAGTACTTC. Residues: CASSLTVSYEQYF.